Below, one T cell receptor (beta chain) is given with its context. These data are taken from a study of blood T cell repertoires in COVID-19. Clones were sequenced by immunoSEQ multiplex PCR, and TCRdb holds only the in-frame ones, with some missing. The table lists about 400,000 clones, about 83% of them singletons. V gave up 0 bases and J gave up 9 bases, with 15 bases separating them. There are 14 residues in the CDR3. Germline V gives CDR1 GTSNPN, CDR2 SVGIG (reference sequence). Across 24 US areas, participants ranged in age from about 18 to 90 years. V is TRBV30 and J is TRBJ1-5; D possibly corresponds to TRBD1 (6 bases). This clonotype was sampled from a woman in her forties or fifties who had recovered from COVID-19. Sequencing was performed on PBMCs or T cells enriched from blood (not recorded which). CDR3: CAWSVQGNLMPQHF. CDR3 nucleotides: TGTGCCTGGAGTGTACAGGGCAACTTAATGCCCCAGCATTTT.